A single sample is the source of the 10 T cell receptor beta chains below, sequenced in a study of T cells expressing NK-cell markers. TCRdb reprocessed the 5' RACE reads and reports one entry per CDR3 protein, with no DNA. The listing records approximately 420,000 distinct CDR3 sequences. The sample comprised blood T cells: a sorted CD56 or NKG2C T cell subset, CD4+ or CD8+ T cells, or bulk PBMC T cells (not recorded which). All receptors come from a woman in her forties or fifties in good health.

The chain is built from TRBV6-6 and TRBJ1-1; the TCRdb D gene call, TRBD1, has no DNA to confirm it. The CDR3 contains 15 residues. Germline-derived CDR1 and CDR2 are MNHNY and SVGAGI (reference sequence). CDR3 protein: CASSYLPTGRAEAFF.

The chain carries TRBV5-5 and TRBJ2-1; the TCRdb D gene call, TRBD2, has no DNA to confirm it. CDR1 and CDR2 from the germline V gene are SGHKS and YYEKEE (reference sequence). The CDR3 runs to 15 residues. The CDR3 sequence is CASRVPGLGLKEQFF. The whole variable domain, remainder taken from reference TRBV5-5 and TRBJ2-1, is DAGVTQSPTHLIKTRGQQVTLRCSPISGHKSVSWYQQVLGQGPQFIFQYYEKEERGRGNFPDRFSARQFPNYSSELNVNALLLGDSALYLCASRVPGLGLKEQFFGPGTRLTVL.

The V gene is TRBV15, the J gene TRBJ1-1. Germline V gives CDR1 LNHNV, CDR2 YYDKDF (reference sequence). This CDR3 is 12 amino acids long. The CDR3 sequence is CATSPANTEAFF.

The chain links TRBV5-1 to TRBJ2-5; there is no DNA to check the TCRdb D call of TRBD1. CDR3 size: 13 residues. Germline CDR1 and CDR2: SGHRS and YFSETQ. The chain's CDR3 is CASTPSRGETQYF.

The rearrangement links TRBV9 to TRBJ2-5; no DNA is available, so the TRBD1 call from TCRdb remains unchecked. The CDR3 runs to 16 residues. Germline assignment: CDR1 SGDLS and CDR2 YYNGEE. The CDR3 loop is CASSASGRIPPETQYF.

The rearrangement joins TRBV12-3 or TRBV12-4 to TRBJ2-5; the D call from TCRdb, TRBD1, cannot be confirmed without DNA. The CDR3 spans 16 residues. CDR3 in amino acids: CASSLGGGAKQETQYF.

The rearrangement joins TRBV6-5 to TRBJ2-1; TCRdb returns TRBD2, unconfirmable since there is no DNA. This CDR3 contains 14 residues. The germline V gene has CDR1 MNHEY and CDR2 SVGAGI. The CDR3 protein is CASSYSRTSSEQFF.

This rearrangement joins TRBV7-2 to TRBJ2-1; the D gene TCRdb calls, TRBD2, cannot be checked with no DNA. This CDR3 is 16 amino acids long. The germline gives CDR1 SGHTA, CDR2 FQGNSA. The CDR3 region is CASSPMGSGGRGEQFF.

The gene calls are TRBV20-1 and TRBJ2-1; without DNA, the TCRdb call of TRBD2 cannot be checked. The CDR3 spans 19 residues. CDR1 and CDR2 (germline): DFQATT, SNEGSKA (reference sequence). The CDR3 sequence: CSARVGTSGSRSSYNEQFF.

This sequence joins TRBV21-1 and TRBJ2-3; TCRdb's D call, TRBD2, is unchecked because there is no DNA. TRBV21-1 is deemed a pseudogene. The CDR3 spans 22 residues. The CDR3 spells CASSKGCVVLAGVVWGPTTQYF.